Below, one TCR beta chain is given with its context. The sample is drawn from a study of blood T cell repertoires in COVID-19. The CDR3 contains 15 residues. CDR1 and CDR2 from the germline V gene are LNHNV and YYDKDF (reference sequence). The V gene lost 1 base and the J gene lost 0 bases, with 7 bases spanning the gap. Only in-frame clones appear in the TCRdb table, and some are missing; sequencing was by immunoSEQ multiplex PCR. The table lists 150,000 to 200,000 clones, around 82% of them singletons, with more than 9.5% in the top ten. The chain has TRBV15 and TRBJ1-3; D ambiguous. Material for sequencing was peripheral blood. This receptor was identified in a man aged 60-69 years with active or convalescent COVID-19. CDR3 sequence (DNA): TGTGCCACCAGCAGAGCTCGGGGCTCTGGAAACACCATATATTTT. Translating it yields CATSRARGSGNTIYF.